This is a list of T cell receptor beta chains from one sample in a study of blood T cell repertoires in COVID-19. Sequencing used immunoSEQ multiplex PCR; TCRdb keeps in-frame clones, though not all of them. The table records roughly 60,000 clones, about 87% of them present only once. Specimen: peripheral blood. Receptors were obtained from a man aged 40-49 years with COVID-19, enrolled during active disease. Each CDR3 is given with its conserved first and last residue. Each record gives: J gene, V gene, clone size, CDR3 protein. Not every row has a clone size; where given, it reads once, few, many or a size class.

J gene: TRBJ2-3; V gene: TRBV5-4; clone size: NA; CDR3 protein: CASSPSPGGSTDTQYF
J gene: TRBJ2-3; V gene: TRBV5-1; clone size: NA; CDR3 protein: CASSLPSGTDTQYF
J gene: TRBJ1-2; V gene: TRBV5-1; clone size: NA; CDR3 protein: CASSLDSRQNVYGYTF
J gene: TRBJ1-1; V gene: TRBV5-1; clone size: NA; CDR3 protein: CASSPGGGWNTEAFF
J gene: TRBJ1-4; V gene: TRBV29-1; clone size: NA; CDR3 protein: CSVEGQLRNEKLFF
J gene: TRBJ1-5; V gene: TRBV19; clone size: few; CDR3 protein: CASSTRTVQPQHF
J gene: TRBJ2-3; V gene: TRBV14; clone size: NA; CDR3 protein: CASSPLAGAGTQYF
J gene: TRBJ2-3; V gene: TRBV7-9; clone size: NA; CDR3 protein: CASRGMRGPAGTDTQYF
J gene: TRBJ2-5; V gene: TRBV6-2/TRBV6-3; clone size: NA; CDR3 protein: CASSYRLAGQGIQETQYF
J gene: TRBJ2-7; V gene: TRBV18; clone size: NA; CDR3 protein: CASSPKSGEQYF
J gene: TRBJ2-3; V gene: TRBV6-2/TRBV6-3; clone size: NA; CDR3 protein: CASSYPLAYTQYF
J gene: TRBJ2-3; V gene: TRBV18; clone size: once; CDR3 protein: CASSPRGAVTDTQYF
J gene: TRBJ1-2; V gene: TRBV15; clone size: NA; CDR3 protein: CATSKDRATYGYTF
J gene: TRBJ2-7; V gene: TRBV7-3; clone size: NA; CDR3 protein: CASSSGGRQYF
J gene: TRBJ1-6; V gene: TRBV28; clone size: NA; CDR3 protein: CASRSQGNSPLHF
J gene: TRBJ1-6; V gene: TRBV19; clone size: NA; CDR3 protein: CASRGTGENSPLHF
J gene: TRBJ1-2; V gene: TRBV4-1; clone size: NA; CDR3 protein: CASSQRGEANYGYTF
J gene: TRBJ2-3; V gene: TRBV6-6; clone size: once; CDR3 protein: CASSGLAQSTDTQYF
J gene: TRBJ1-5; V gene: TRBV3-1/TRBV3-2; clone size: NA; CDR3 protein: CASSWGLNQPQHF
J gene: TRBJ2-7; V gene: TRBV10-2; clone size: NA; CDR3 protein: CASSDWREGSYEQYF
J gene: TRBJ1-6; V gene: TRBV19; clone size: NA; CDR3 protein: CASSIQGARQAPLHF
J gene: TRBJ2-5; V gene: TRBV6-5; clone size: NA; CDR3 protein: CASTPERGGRETQYF
J gene: TRBJ1-5; V gene: TRBV5-8; clone size: NA; CDR3 protein: CASSYVGQPQHF
J gene: TRBJ2-5; V gene: TRBV15; clone size: NA; CDR3 protein: CATSSPASGEETQYF
J gene: TRBJ2-4; V gene: TRBV30; clone size: NA; CDR3 protein: CAWSGTGGKGGLAKNIQYF
J gene: TRBJ1-6; V gene: TRBV9; clone size: few; CDR3 protein: CASSSMGVGGSPLHF
J gene: TRBJ1-2; V gene: TRBV24-1; clone size: NA; CDR3 protein: CATSETRQGNYGYTF
J gene: TRBJ2-2; V gene: TRBV7-6; clone size: NA; CDR3 protein: CASSLGGGLTGELFF